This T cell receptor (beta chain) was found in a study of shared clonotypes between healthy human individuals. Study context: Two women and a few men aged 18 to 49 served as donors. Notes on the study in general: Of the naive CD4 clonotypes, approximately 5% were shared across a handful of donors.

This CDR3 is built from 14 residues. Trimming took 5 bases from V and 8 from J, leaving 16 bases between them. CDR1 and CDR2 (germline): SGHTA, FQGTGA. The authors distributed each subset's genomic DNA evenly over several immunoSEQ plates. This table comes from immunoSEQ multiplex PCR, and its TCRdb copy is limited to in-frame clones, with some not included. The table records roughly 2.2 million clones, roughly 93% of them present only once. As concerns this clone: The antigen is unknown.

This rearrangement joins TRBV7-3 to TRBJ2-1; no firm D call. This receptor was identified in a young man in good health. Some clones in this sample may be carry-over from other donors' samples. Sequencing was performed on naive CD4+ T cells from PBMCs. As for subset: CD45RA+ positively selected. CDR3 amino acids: CASSPELVVDEQFF. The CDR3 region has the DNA TGTGCCAGCAGCCCAGAGTTGGTGGTCGATGAGCAGTTCTTC.